A single sample is the source of the 24 T cell receptor beta chains below, sequenced in a study of early T cells in non-severe SARS-CoV-2 infection. TCRdb called the 5' RACE reads again in MiXCR, with one record for every CDR3 protein. The repertoire holds about 90,000 distinct CDR3 sequences, with around 15% as singletons. Material for sequencing was whole blood. These receptors were collected from an adult who was a healthcare worker with PCR-confirmed SARS-CoV-2 infection or an uninfected control (not recorded which).

The genes are TRBV7-6 and TRBJ2-5, with D unresolved. V lost 5 bases and J 2 bases, leaving 15 bases between the germline ends. In germline, CDR1 is SGHVS, CDR2 FNYEAQ. This CDR3 has 15 amino acids. The CDR3 region has the DNA TGTGCCAGCAGCCATGGGGTTCGTGGGCAAGAGACCCAGTACTTC. Translating it yields CASSHGVRGQETQYF.

This clonotype has more than one count but fewer than ten. CDR3 nucleotides: TGTGCCACCCAGGGCACTAATGAAAAACTGTTTTTT. This sequence encodes CATQGTNEKLFF. The rearrangement links TRBV7-9 to TRBJ1-4, with D tentatively TRBD1 (5 bases). Trimming removed 10 bases at V and 2 bases at J, with 8 bases between. Per germline, CDR1 SEHNR and CDR2 FQNEAQ (reference sequence). The CDR3 runs to 12 residues.

The V gene is TRBV7-2, the J gene TRBJ2-1, with TRBD2 matching over 9 bases. The J segment lost 7 bases and the V segment lost 5 bases, leaving 9 bases of the junction unmatched. The CDR3 consists of 15 residues. CDR1 is SGHTA and CDR2 is FQGNSA in the germline V gene. In DNA form, the CDR3 reads TGTGCCAGCAGCCGTGGAGGAGCGGGAGGTAATGAGCAGTTCTTC. Its protein product is CASSRGGAGGNEQFF.

There are many counts of this clonotype. V usage is TRBV9 and J usage is TRBJ2-2, with D maybe TRBD1 (6 bases). V was shortened by 3 bases and J by 0 bases, with 12 bases between the two germline ends. CDR3 length equals 16 residues. Germline loops: CDR1 SGDLS, CDR2 YYNGEE. CDR3 coding DNA: TGTGCCAGCAGCGCCCGACAGGCGGCGAACACCGGGGAGCTGTTTTTT. This sequence encodes CASSARQAANTGELFF.

Details on this clonotype: At one boundary the junction diverges from the germline segment, which might be a read error. The chain uses TRBV20-1 and TRBJ1-6, with 7 bases lining up with TRBD1. The CDR3 is 14 amino acids. Germline CDR1 and CDR2: DFQATT and SNEGSKA (reference sequence). The CDR3 is CSASSGQDNSPLHF. The DNA of the CDR3 is TGCAGTGCCTCCTCTGGACAGGATAATTCACCCCTCCATTTT.

The chain carries TRBV7-6 and TRBJ1-2, with D maybe TRBD1 (6 bases). This CDR3 spans 13 amino acids. Trimming removed 1 base from V and 6 bases from J, with 9 bases in between. The germline V gene has CDR1 SGHVS and CDR2 FNYEAQ. This CDR3 reads CASSLEQGNGYTF. CDR3 nucleotides: TGTGCCAGCAGCTTAGAACAGGGTAATGGCTACACCTTC.

V usage is TRBV29-1 and J usage is TRBJ2-3, with 7 bases lining up with TRBD1. The junction had 4 bases not matched to a gene; V was cut back by 2 bases and J by 2 bases. CDR3 length: 14 residues. The germline V gene has CDR1 SQVTM and CDR2 ANQGSEA. This CDR3 reads CSVERDRDTDTQYF. CDR3 bases: TGCAGCGTTGAAAGGGACAGAGACACAGATACGCAGTATTTT.

This clonotype was seen a few times. The chain carries TRBV10-2 and TRBJ2-2, with a possible D match to TRBD2 (5 bases). The CDR3 length is 16 residues. V lost 8 bases and J lost 10, with 26 bases in between. Germline V gene sequence: CDR1 WSHSY, CDR2 SAAADI. The CDR3 loop reads CASRPEGLRYLEELFF. The CDR3 DNA sequence: TGCGCCAGCCGCCCGGAAGGACTTCGTTACCTCGAGGAGCTGTTTTTT.

The V and J genes are TRBV20-1 and TRBJ2-4; perhaps TRBD2 as D (5 bases). This CDR3 is 13 amino acids long. Germline V gene data show CDR1 as DFQATT and CDR2 as SNEGSKA (reference sequence). The V gene lost 3 bases and the J gene lost 0 bases, with 6 bases spanning the gap. The CDR3 coding sequence is TGCAGTGCTAGTGGACTAGCCAAAAACATTCAGTACTTC. Its protein is CSASGLAKNIQYF.

This clonotype was detected a few times. The J gene is TRBJ2-7, the V gene TRBV10-2; TRBD2 agrees at 11 bases. Germline CDR1 reads WSHSY; CDR2 reads SAAADI. The CDR3 is 15 residues long. The V gene end was trimmed by 5 bases and the J gene end by 2 bases; junction bases not matched to a gene: 5. Here the CDR3 reads CASSPTSGGAYEQYF. CDR3 sequence (DNA): TGCGCCAGCAGTCCCACTAGCGGGGGTGCCTACGAGCAGTACTTC.

The chain couples TRBV20-1 to TRBJ2-1; 9 bases line up with TRBD1. J gave up 9 bases and V 4 bases, and 4 bases lay outside the gene matches. Per germline, CDR1 DFQATT and CDR2 SNEGSKA (reference sequence). This CDR3 comprises 12 residues. The CDR3 DNA is TGCAGTGCTACAACAGGGGGCCTTGAGCAGTTCTTC. Translation gives CSATTGGLEQFF.

This clonotype was picked up many times. The chain carries TRBV20-1 and TRBJ2-2, with 10 bases lining up with TRBD2. CDR1 is DFQATT, CDR2 SNEGSKA, per germline (reference sequence). With V trimmed by 3 bases and J by 3 bases, 7 bases remained unmatched. The CDR3 runs 16 residues. The CDR3 loop is CSARNLAGGDTGELFF. In DNA form, the CDR3 reads TGCAGTGCTAGGAACTTAGCGGGAGGCGACACCGGGGAGCTGTTTTTT.

This clonotype was detected only a few times. The chain joins TRBV14 to TRBJ2-1; tentative D call: TRBD1 (6 bases). Trimming cost V 5 bases and J 4 bases, with 18 bases left between them. The CDR3 extends over 16 amino acids. Germline CDR1 and CDR2: SGHDN and FVKESK. The CDR3 region has the DNA TGTGCCAGCAGCGCTCTGGGGGCCCGGCAATACAATGAGCAGTTCTTC. This sequence encodes CASSALGARQYNEQFF.

The chain carries TRBV4-1 and TRBJ1-1; D unclear. V gave up 1 base and J gave up 1 base, with 7 bases separating them. This CDR3 has 14 amino acids. CDR1 MGHRA and CDR2 YSYEKL come from the germline V gene. CDR3 sequence (DNA): TGCGCCAGCAGCCAAGCCGGCCGGAACACTGAAGCTTTCTTT. Translating gives CASSQAGRNTEAFF.

CDR3: CASSLVRRGDEQYF. CDR3 sequence (DNA): TGTGCCAGCAGCTTAGTTCGGAGGGGTGACGAGCAGTACTTC. The chain is built from TRBV7-9 and TRBJ2-7; D is possibly TRBD2 (6 bases). The CDR3 sequence is 14 residues long. V gave up 1 base and J gave up 5 bases, with 12 bases separating them. Germline CDR1 is SEHNR and CDR2 is FQNEAQ (reference sequence).

There are a few counts of this clonotype. The V call is TRBV7-8, the J call TRBJ2-7; 7 bases map to TRBD1. The junction had 17 bases not matched to a gene; V was cut back by 8 bases and J by 1 base. From germline, CDR1 is SGHVS and CDR2 FQNEAQ. This CDR3 is built from 17 residues. The CDR3 region is CASRRDVGPRGSYEQYF. DNA for the CDR3: TGTGCCAGCCGCCGGGACGTCGGGCCCAGGGGGTCCTACGAGCAGTACTTC.

This chain joins TRBV6-6 and TRBJ2-1, with D possibly matching TRBD1 (5 bases). There are 14 residues in the CDR3. Deletions cut 2 bases from V and 7 bases from J, with 12 bases between. CDR1 MNHNY and CDR2 SVGAGI come from the germline V gene (reference sequence). The CDR3 DNA sequence: TGTGCCAGCAGTTACGCTAGGGGCAGGAATGAGCAGTTCTTC. Translation gives CASSYARGRNEQFF.

This clonotype turned up a few times. The V gene is TRBV5-1, the J gene TRBJ1-2; 12 bases are shared with TRBD1. V lost 4 bases and J lost 0; bases outside the gene matches: 10. Per the germline V gene, CDR1 is SGHRS and CDR2 is YFSETQ. The CDR3 has 18 residues. This chain's CDR3 is CASSHRPGQGASNYGYTF. DNA for the CDR3: TGCGCCAGCAGCCACAGACCGGGACAGGGGGCTTCTAACTATGGCTACACCTTC.

The V gene is TRBV29-1, the J gene TRBJ1-2; no clear D gene. The CDR3 contains 11 residues. Germline CDR1 reads SQVTM; CDR2 reads ANQGSEA. Trimming stripped 3 bases from V and 4 bases from J, with 6 bases between. The CDR3 bases are TGCAGCGTTGAGGGGATCTATGGCTACACCTTC. As protein: CSVEGIYGYTF.

The J gene is TRBJ1-1, the V gene TRBV19; D gene uncertain. Trimming removed 0 bases from V and 0 bases from J, with 11 bases in between. Germline CDR1 and CDR2: LNHDA and SQIVND (reference sequence). The CDR3 totals 16 residues. As DNA, the CDR3 is TGTGCCAGTAGTATAGATTTTGCCTCTATGAACACTGAAGCTTTCTTT. Its translation is CASSIDFASMNTEAFF.

A few counts support this clonotype. The chain uses TRBV7-9 and TRBJ2-1; D ambiguous. Germline V CDR1 and CDR2: SEHNR, FQNEAQ (reference sequence). The CDR3 loop spans 14 amino acids. Trimming pared 0 bases from V and 6 bases from J, leaving 9 bases between. The CDR3 nucleotides read TGTGCCAGCAGCTTAGCTTCCGCCAGCAATGAGCAGTTCTTC. Protein sequence: CASSLASASNEQFF.

The rearrangement links TRBV30 to TRBJ1-1; TRBD1 is a possible D gene (6 bases). CDR3 length: 14 amino acids. The ends were cut back, 5 bases at V and 0 bases at J, with 13 bases in the middle. The germline CDR1 and CDR2 sequences are GTSNPN and SVGIG (reference sequence). CDR3 DNA: TGTGCCTGGGGACCGGGACATATGAACACTGAAGCTTTCTTT. It translates to CAWGPGHMNTEAFF.

This clonotype has ten or more counts. The chain uses TRBV6-5 and TRBJ2-7; the match to TRBD1 covers 10 bases. J was trimmed by 3 bases and V by 2 bases; bases with no gene match: 1. CDR1 is MNHEY, CDR2 SVGAGI, per germline. The CDR3 totals 14 residues. CDR3 nucleotide sequence: TGTGCCAGCAGTTACCGGGACAGGGGCTACGAGCAGTACTTC. Encoded protein: CASSYRDRGYEQYF.

The chain links TRBV11-3 to TRBJ2-3; D may be TRBD1 or TRBD2 (6 bases each). Germline V gene lookup returns CDR1 SGHNT and CDR2 YENEEA. V gave up 3 bases and J gave up 8 bases, with 12 bases separating them. The CDR3 has 13 amino acids. The CDR3 DNA follows: TGTGCCAGCAGCTTCGGGGGCCGGGGTACGCAGTATTTT. Translating it yields CASSFGGRGTQYF.